The 15 T cell receptor beta chains below come from one sample, sequenced in a study of graft-versus-host responses after intestinal transplantation. Sequencing used immunoSEQ multiplex PCR; TCRdb keeps in-frame clones, though not all of them. Among more than 10,000 clones listed, 80% to 95% were seen once. Sequences were derived from PBMCs, sampled about 34 months after intestinal transplantation. Every receptor here comes from a human patient who received an intestinal transplant, so some T cells may come from the graft donor.

This clone was observed a single time. The rearrangement joins TRBV9 to TRBJ1-1; maybe TRBD1 (5 bases). Looked up from germline, CDR1 is SGDLS and CDR2 is YYNGEE. The CDR3 runs 13 residues. V was trimmed by 3 bases and J by 11 bases, leaving 17 bases between them. Written as DNA, the CDR3 is TGTGCCAGCAGCGAAGGGACCGCCACCCCGGCTTTCTTT. Encoded protein: CASSEGTATPAFF.

The rearrangement uses TRBV2 and TRBJ1-3, with 7 bases identical to TRBD1. The trim removed 8 bases at V and 9 bases at J, leaving 13 bases unmatched. CDR1 SNHLY and CDR2 FYNNEI come from the germline V gene. This CDR3 region has 14 residues. For the CDR3, the DNA is TGTGCCAGCCTGGGGGACAGTTGGGAAGGCACCATATATTTT. As protein: CASLGDSWEGTIYF.

The count of this clone is one. The chain employs TRBV5-5 and TRBJ2-5; D not certain. V lost 4 bases and J lost 3, with 10 bases in between. Germline CDR1 and CDR2: SGHKS and YYEKEE (reference sequence). The CDR3 has 13 amino acids. In DNA form, the CDR3 reads TGTGCCAGCAGCCGAGGTCGGGAAGAGACCCAGTACTTC. Amino acid sequence: CASSRGREETQYF.

The rearrangement uses TRBV25-1 and TRBJ2-7; D gene uncertain. The CDR3 loop spans 11 amino acids. V was shortened by 6 bases and J by 6 bases, with 9 bases between the two germline ends. Germline CDR1 MGHDK, CDR2 SYGVNS. The CDR3 sequence: CASSLAREQYF. The CDR3 coding sequence is TGTGCCAGCAGCCTTGCTCGCGAGCAGTACTTC.

The rearrangement uses TRBV18 and TRBJ2-2, with 8 bases identical to TRBD1. J gave up 6 bases and V 3 bases, and 3 bases lay outside the gene matches. The CDR3 is 14 residues long. CDR1 KGHSH and CDR2 LQKENI come from the germline V gene. The DNA for the CDR3 is TGTGCCAGCTCACCTACAGGGGGTGCCGGGGAGCTGTTTTTT. Protein sequence: CASSPTGGAGELFF.

The chain has TRBV6-5 and TRBJ1-2, with D possibly TRBD1 on 5 matching bases. V was pared by 2 bases and J by 5 bases, with 12 bases between. The CDR3 sequence is 14 residues long. Germline V gene lookup returns CDR1 MNHEY and CDR2 SVGAGI. The CDR3 loop reads CASSYSQGKYGYTF. CDR3 nucleotide sequence: TGTGCCAGCAGTTACAGCCAGGGAAAGTATGGCTACACCTTC.

A single count supports this clone. J is TRBJ2-7 and V is TRBV18; possible D gene TRBD2, 6 bases. Germline values: CDR1 KGHSH, CDR2 LQKENI. V was trimmed by 1 base and J by 2 bases, leaving 15 bases between them. The CDR3 loop spans 16 amino acids. The CDR3 bases are TGTGCCAGCTCACCACTCGGCGGGGTCCTCACCTACGAGCAGTACTTC. Residues: CASSPLGGVLTYEQYF.

The gene calls are TRBV19 and TRBJ1-2; no definite D call. The CDR3 has 13 amino acids. Germline CDR1 and CDR2: LNHDA and SQIVND (reference sequence). Between the trimmed V and J ends, which lost 0 bases and 4 bases, there was a span of 6 bases. CDR3 in DNA: TGTGCCAGTAGTATAGATCTGCTCTATGGCTACACCTTC. Translated, it gives CASSIDLLYGYTF.

This sequence joins TRBV6-5 and TRBJ1-1, with D possibly TRBD1 on 5 matching bases. Looked up from germline, CDR1 is MNHEY and CDR2 is SVGAGI. Trimming removed 6 bases from V and 0 bases from J, with 8 bases in between. The CDR3 is 13 residues long. CDR3 in DNA: TGTGCCAGCAGGAGGGACCTGAACACTGAAGCTTTCTTT. It is translated as CASRRDLNTEAFF.

This chain uses TRBV4-2 with TRBJ1-2; D perhaps matches TRBD1 (6 bases). The CDR3 extends over 15 amino acids. The V gene lost 5 bases and the J gene lost 2 bases, with 15 bases spanning the gap. The germline CDR1 and CDR2 sequences are LGHNA and YNFKEQ. This chain's CDR3 is CASSSTGTTNYGYTF. The CDR3, as DNA: TGTGCCAGCAGCTCGACCGGGACAACCAACTATGGCTACACCTTC.

The chain is built from TRBV7-9 and TRBJ2-3; 10 bases line up with TRBD2. V trimming: 3 bases; J trimming: 0 bases; junction bases outside the gene matches: 12. The V gene's germline CDR1 is SEHNR and CDR2 FQNEAQ (reference sequence). The CDR3 is made up of 19 amino acids. The CDR3 loop reads CASSFSAGTSATSTDTQYF. The CDR3 DNA follows: TGTGCCAGCAGCTTTTCTGCCGGGACTAGCGCTACAAGCACAGATACGCAGTATTTT. Full variable domain (missing parts from reference TRBV7-9 and TRBJ2-3): DTGVSQNPRHKITKRGQNVTFRCDPISEHNRLYWYRQTLGQGPEFLTYFQNEAQLEKSRLLSDRFSAERPKGSFSTLEIQRTEQGDSAMYLCASSFSAGTSATSTDTQYFGPGTRLTVL.

The J gene is TRBJ1-2, the V gene TRBV29-1; TRBD1 aligns across 8 bases. This CDR3 comprises 12 residues. Trimming took 3 bases from V and 4 from J; bases not matched to a gene: 1. The germline CDR1 and CDR2 sequences are SQVTM and ANQGSEA. The CDR3 nucleotides read TGCAGCGTTGACACAGGGGGCTATGGCTACACCTTC. Its translation is CSVDTGGYGYTF. The variable domain in full, with the rest retrieved from reference TRBV29-1 and TRBJ1-2, is SAVISQKPSRDICQRGTSLTIQCQVDSQVTMMFWYRQQPGQSLTLIATANQGSEATYESGFVIDKFPISRPNLTFSTLTVSNMSPEDSSIYLCSVDTGGYGYTFGSGTRLTVV.

This CDR3 is CASSDYSANEQFF. The CDR3, as DNA: TGTGCCAGCAGTGATTATTCCGCCAATGAGCAGTTCTTC. V gene TRBV2 combines with J gene TRBJ2-1; D is unresolved. CDR3 length: 13 residues. CDR1 is SNHLY and CDR2 is FYNNEI in the germline V gene. V dropped 3 bases and J dropped 6 bases, with 9 bases sitting between them.

V and J are TRBV15 and TRBJ2-6; TRBD2 matches at 7 bases. The germline V gene has CDR1 LNHNV and CDR2 YYDKDF (reference sequence). The CDR3 sequence is 19 residues long. J gave up 0 bases and V 4 bases, and 12 bases lay outside the gene matches. CDR3 region: CATSTPREGWISGANVLTF. The CDR3 nucleotides read TGTGCCACCAGCACTCCCAGGGAGGGGTGGATCTCTGGGGCCAACGTCCTGACTTTC.

The chain recombines TRBV6-6 with TRBJ1-1, with unresolved D. Trimming left V 6 bases short and J 5 bases short, with 16 bases between. Germline V gene data show CDR1 as MNHNY and CDR2 as SVGAGI (reference sequence). The CDR3 spans 14 residues. The CDR3 nucleotides are TGTGCCAGCAGGGTAATCGGACCCGCGACTGAAGCTTTCTTT. Translation gives CASRVIGPATEAFF.